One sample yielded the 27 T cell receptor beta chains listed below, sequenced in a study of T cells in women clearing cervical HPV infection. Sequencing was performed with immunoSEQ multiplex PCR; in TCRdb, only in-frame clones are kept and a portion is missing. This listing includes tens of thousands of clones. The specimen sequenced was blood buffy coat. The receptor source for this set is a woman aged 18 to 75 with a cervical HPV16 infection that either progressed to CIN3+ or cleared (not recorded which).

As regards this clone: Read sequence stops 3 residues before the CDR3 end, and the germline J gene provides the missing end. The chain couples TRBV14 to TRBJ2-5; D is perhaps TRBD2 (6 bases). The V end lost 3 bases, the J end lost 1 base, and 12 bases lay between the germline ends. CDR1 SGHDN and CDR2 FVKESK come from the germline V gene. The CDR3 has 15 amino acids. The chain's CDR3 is CASSQTRPFQETQYF. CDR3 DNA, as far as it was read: TGTGCCAGCAGCCAGACTAGACCATTCCAAGAGACC.

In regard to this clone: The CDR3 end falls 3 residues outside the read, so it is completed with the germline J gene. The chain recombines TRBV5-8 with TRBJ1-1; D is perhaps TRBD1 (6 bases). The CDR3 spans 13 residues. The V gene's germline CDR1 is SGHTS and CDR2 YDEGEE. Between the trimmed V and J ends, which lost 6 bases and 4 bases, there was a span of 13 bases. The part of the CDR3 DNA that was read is TGTGCCAGCATCCAGGGGTGGTCCACTGAA. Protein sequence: CASIQGWSTE. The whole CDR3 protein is CASIQGWSTEAFF.

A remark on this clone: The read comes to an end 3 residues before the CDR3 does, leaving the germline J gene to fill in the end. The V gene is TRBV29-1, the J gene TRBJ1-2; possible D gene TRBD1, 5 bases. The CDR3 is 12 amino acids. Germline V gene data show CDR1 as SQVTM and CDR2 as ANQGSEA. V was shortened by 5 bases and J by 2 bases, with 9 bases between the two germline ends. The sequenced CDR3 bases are TGCAGCGTTAGCCGGGGGAACTATGGC. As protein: CSVSRGNYG. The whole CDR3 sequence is CSVSRGNYGYTF.

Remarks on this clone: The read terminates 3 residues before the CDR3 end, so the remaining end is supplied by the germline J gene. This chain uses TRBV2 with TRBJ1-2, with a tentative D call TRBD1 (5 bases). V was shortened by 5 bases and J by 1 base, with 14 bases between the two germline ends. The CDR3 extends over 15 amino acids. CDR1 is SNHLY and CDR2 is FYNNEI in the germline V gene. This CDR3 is CASSWLGEVNYGYTF. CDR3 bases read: TGTGCCAGCAGTTGGTTAGGGGAAGTTAACTATGGC.

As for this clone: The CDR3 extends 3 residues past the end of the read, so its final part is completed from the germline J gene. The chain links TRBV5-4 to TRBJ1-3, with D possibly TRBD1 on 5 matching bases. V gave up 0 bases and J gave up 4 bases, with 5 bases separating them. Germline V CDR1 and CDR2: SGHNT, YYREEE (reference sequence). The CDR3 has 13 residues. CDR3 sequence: CASSLGQGNTIYF. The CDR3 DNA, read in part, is TGTGCCAGCAGCTTGGGACAGGGAAACACC.

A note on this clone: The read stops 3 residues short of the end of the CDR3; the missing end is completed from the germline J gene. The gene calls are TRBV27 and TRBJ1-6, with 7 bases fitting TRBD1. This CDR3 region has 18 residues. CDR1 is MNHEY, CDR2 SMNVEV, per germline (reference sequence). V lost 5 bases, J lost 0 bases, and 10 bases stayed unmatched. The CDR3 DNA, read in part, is TGTGCCAGCAGTGACGACAGGGTTGGTCGCTCCTATAATTCACCC. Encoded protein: CASSDDRVGRSYNSP. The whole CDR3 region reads CASSDDRVGRSYNSPLHF.

The CDR3: CSGQMSTDTQYF. CDR3 DNA, as far as it was read: TGCAGCGGCCAGATGAGCACAGATACG. The rearrangement uses TRBV29-1 and TRBJ2-3; no clear D gene. The read gets to within 3 residues of the CDR3 end, and the germline J gene fills in the rest. Germline assignment: CDR1 SQVTM and CDR2 ANQGSEA. This CDR3 region has 12 residues. V was pared by 7 bases and J by 0 bases, with 8 bases between.

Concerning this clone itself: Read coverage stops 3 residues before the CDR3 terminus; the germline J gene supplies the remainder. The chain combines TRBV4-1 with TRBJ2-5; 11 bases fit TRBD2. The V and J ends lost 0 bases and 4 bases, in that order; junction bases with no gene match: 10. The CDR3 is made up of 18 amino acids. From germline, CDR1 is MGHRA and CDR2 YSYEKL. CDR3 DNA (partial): TGCGCCAGCAGCCAAGAGAGCTTAGCGGGAGGGGTTGCAGAGACC. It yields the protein CASSQESLAGGVAET. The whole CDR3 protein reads CASSQESLAGGVAETQYF.

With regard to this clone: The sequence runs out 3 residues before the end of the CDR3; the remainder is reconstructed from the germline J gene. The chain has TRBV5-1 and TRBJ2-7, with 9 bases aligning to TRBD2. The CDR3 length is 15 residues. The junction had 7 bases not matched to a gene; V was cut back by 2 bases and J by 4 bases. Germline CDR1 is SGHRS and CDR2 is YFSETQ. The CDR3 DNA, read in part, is TGCGCCAGCAGCTTTTGGACTAGCGCCGTTTACGAG. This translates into CASSFWTSAVYE. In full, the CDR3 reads CASSFWTSAVYEQYF.

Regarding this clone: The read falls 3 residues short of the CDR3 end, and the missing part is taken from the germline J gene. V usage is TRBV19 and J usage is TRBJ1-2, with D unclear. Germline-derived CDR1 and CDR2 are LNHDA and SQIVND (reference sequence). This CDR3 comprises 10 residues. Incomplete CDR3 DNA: TGTGCCAGCTCAAACGGGGGC. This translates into CASSNGG. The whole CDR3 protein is CASSNGGYTF.

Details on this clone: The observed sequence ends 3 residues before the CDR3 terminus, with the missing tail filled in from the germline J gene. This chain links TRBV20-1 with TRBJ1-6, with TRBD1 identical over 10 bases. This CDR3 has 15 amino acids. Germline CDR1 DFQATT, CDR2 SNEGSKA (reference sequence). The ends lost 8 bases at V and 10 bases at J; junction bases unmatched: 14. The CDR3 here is CSFLLTGQGVSPLHF. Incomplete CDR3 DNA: TGCAGTTTTCTATTAACCGGACAGGGGGTCTCACCC.

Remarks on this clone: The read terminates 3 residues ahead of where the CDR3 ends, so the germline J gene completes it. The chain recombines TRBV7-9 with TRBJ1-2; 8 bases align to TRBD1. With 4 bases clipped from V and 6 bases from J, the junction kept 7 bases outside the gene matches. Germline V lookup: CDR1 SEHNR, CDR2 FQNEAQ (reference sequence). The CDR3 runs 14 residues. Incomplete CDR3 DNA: TGTGCCAGCAGCTCAACCGGGACAGGCAATGGC. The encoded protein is CASSSTGTGNG. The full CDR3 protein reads CASSSTGTGNGYTF.

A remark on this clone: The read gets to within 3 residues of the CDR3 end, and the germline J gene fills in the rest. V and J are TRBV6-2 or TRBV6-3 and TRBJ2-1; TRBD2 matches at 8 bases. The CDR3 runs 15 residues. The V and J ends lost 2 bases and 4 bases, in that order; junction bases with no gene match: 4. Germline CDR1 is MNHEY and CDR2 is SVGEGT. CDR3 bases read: TGTGCCAGCAGTTACAACGGCGGGGGGTACAATGAG. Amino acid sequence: CASSYNGGGYNE. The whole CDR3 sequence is CASSYNGGGYNEQFF.

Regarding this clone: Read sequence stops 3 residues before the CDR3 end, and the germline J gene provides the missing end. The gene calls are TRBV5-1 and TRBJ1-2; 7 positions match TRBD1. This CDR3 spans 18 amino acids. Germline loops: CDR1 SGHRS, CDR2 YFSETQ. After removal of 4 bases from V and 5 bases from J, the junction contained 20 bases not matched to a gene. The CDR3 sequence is CASSLKGRGYKIGYGYTF. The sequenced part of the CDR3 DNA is TGCGCCAGCAGCCTAAAGGGCAGGGGGTATAAGATAGGGTATGGC.

The part of the CDR3 DNA that was read is TGCGCCAGCAGCCCCGGACAGGTGGGCGAAAAA. Protein product: CASSPGQVGEK. The full CDR3 sequence reads CASSPGQVGEKLFF. The chain has TRBV5-1 and TRBJ1-4; 7 bases match TRBD1. With the read ending 3 residues before the CDR3 end, the germline J gene is used to fill in that end. The V gene's germline CDR1 is SGHRS and CDR2 YFSETQ. This CDR3 comprises 14 residues. J gave up 8 bases and V 4 bases, and 8 bases lay outside the gene matches. Full variable domain (rest looked up from reference TRBV5-1 and TRBJ1-4): KAGVTQTPRYLIKTRGQQVTLSCSPISGHRSVSWYQQTPGQGLQFLFEYFSETQRNKGNFPGRFSGRQFSNSRSEMNVSTLELGDSALYLCASSPGQVGEKLFFGSGTQLSVL.

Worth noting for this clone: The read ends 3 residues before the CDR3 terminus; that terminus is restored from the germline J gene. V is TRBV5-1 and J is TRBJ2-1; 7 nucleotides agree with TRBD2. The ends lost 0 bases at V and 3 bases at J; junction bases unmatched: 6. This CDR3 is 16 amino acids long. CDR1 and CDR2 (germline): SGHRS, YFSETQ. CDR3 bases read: TGCGCCAGCAGCTTGGACCCCAGCGGGGTCTACAATGAG. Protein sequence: CASSLDPSGVYNE. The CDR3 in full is CASSLDPSGVYNEQFF.

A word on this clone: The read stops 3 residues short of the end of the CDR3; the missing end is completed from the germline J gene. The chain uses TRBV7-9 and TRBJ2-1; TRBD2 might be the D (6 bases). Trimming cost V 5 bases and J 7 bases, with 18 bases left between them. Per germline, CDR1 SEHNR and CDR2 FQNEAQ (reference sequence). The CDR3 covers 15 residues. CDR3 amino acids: CASSPTSLIPNEQFF. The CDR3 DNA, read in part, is TGTGCCAGCAGCCCGACTAGTTTAATTCCTAATGAG.

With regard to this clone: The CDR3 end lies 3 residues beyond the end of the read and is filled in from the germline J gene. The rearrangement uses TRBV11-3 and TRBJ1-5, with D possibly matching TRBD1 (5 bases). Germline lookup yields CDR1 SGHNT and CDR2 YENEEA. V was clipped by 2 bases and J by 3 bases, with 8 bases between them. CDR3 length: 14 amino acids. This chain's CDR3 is CASSLSGDNQPQHF. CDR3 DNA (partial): TGTGCCAGCAGCTTATCGGGGGACAATCAGCCC. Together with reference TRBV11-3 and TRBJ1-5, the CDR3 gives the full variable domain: EAGVVQSPRYKIIEKKQPVAFWCNPISGHNTLYWYLQNLGQGPELLIRYENEEAVDDSQLPKDRFSAERLKGVDSTLKIQPAELGDSAVYLCASSLSGDNQPQHFGDGTRLSIL.

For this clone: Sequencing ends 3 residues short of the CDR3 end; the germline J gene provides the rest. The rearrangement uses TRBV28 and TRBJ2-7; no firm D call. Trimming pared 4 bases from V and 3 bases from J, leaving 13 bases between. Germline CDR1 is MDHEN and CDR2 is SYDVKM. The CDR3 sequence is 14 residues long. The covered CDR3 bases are TGTGCCAGCAGTTCCCGAATACACGACTACGAG. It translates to CASSSRIHDYE. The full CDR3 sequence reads CASSSRIHDYEQYF.

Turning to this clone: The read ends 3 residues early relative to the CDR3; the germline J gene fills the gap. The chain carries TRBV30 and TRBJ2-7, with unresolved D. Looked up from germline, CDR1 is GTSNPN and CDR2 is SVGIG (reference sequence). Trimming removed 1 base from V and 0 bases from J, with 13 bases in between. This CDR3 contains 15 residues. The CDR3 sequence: CAWSDVHLSSYEQYF. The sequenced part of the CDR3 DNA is TGTGCCTGGAGTGACGTCCACCTCAGCTCCTACGAG. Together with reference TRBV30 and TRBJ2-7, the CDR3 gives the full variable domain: SQTIHQWPATLVQPVGSPLSLECTVEGTSNPNLYWYRQAAGRGLQLLFYSVGIGQISSEVPQNLSASRPQDRQFILSSKKLLLSDSGFYLCAWSDVHLSSYEQYFGPGTRLTVT.

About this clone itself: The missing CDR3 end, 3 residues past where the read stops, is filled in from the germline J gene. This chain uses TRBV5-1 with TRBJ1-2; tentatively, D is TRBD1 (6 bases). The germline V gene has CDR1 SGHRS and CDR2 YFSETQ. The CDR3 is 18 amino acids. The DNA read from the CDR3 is TGCGCCAGCAGCTACGGCCCCCCGAACAGGGTCGAATCGTGCGGC. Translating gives CASSYGPPNRVESCG. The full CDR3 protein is CASSYGPPNRVESCGYTF.

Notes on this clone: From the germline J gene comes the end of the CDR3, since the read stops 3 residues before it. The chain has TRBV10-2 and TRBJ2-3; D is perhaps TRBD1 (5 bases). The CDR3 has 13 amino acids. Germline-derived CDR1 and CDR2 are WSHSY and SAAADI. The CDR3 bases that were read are TGCGCCAGCACTCAGGGTAGCAATCAGCCG. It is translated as CASTQGSNQP. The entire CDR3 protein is CASTQGSNQPQYF.

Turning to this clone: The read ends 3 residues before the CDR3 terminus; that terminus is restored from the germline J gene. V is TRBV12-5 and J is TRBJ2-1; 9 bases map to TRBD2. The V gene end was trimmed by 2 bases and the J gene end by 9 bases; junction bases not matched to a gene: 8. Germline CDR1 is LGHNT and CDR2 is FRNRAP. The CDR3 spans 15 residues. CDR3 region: CASGLQVAGEGEQFF. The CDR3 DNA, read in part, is TGTGCTAGTGGTTTGCAGGTAGCGGGAGAGGGTGAG. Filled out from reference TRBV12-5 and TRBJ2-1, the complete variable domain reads DARVTQTPRHKVTEMGQEVTMRCQPILGHNTVFWYRQTMMQGLELLAYFRNRAPLDDSGMPKDRFSAEMPDATLATLKIQPSEPRDSAVYFCASGLQVAGEGEQFFGPGTRLTVL.

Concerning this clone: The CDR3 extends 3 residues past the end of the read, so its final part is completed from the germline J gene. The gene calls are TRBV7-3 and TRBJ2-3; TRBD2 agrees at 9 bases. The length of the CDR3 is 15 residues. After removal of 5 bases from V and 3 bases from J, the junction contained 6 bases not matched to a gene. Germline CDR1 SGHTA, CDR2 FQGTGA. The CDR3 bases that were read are TGTGCCAGCAGCGCGGGAGGGGGAATTACAGATACG. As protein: CASSAGGGITDT. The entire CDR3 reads CASSAGGGITDTQYF.

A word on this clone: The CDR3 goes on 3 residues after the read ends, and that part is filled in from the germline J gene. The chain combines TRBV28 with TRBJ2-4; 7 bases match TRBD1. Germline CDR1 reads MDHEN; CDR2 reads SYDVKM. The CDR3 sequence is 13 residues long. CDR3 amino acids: CASSLGQEGIQYF. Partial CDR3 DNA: TGTGCCAGCAGTTTAGGACAGGAAGGGATT. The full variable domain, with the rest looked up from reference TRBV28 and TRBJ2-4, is DVKVTQSSRYLVKRTGEKVFLECVQDMDHENMFWYRQDPGLGLRLIYFSYDVKMKEKGDIPEGYSVSREKKERFSLILESASTNQTSMYLCASSLGQEGIQYFGAGTRLSVL.

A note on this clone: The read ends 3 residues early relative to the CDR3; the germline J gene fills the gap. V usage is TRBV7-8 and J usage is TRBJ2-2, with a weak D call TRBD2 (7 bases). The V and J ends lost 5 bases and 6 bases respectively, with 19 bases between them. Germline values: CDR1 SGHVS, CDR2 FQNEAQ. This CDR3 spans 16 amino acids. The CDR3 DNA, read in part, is TGTGCCAGCAGCGGGGGGGGCTTGCTGCCTTCCGGGGAG. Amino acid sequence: CASSGGGLLPSGE. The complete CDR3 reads CASSGGGLLPSGELFF.

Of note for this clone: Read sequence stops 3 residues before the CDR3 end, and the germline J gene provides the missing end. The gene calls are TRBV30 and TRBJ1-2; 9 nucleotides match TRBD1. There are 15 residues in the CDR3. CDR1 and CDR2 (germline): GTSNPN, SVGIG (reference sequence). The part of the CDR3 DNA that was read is TGTGCCTCCTCACAGGGGGCTACTAGCACAGATACC. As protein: CASSQGATSTDT. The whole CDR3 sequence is CASSQGATSTDTYTF.